These 11 T cell receptor beta chains were sequenced from one sample in a study of Ad26.COV2.S vaccination and SARS-CoV-2 variants. Clones were sequenced by immunoSEQ multiplex PCR, and TCRdb holds only the in-frame ones, with some missing. The sample includes some 520,000 clones, 87% seen only once; the top ten take roughly 13%. Treatment specified: over 15 received Ad26.COV2.S at low or high dose, single or two shots; 5 received placebo; per-sample allocation not given. Samples came from day 63 after the first vaccine or placebo injection. The specimen was peripheral blood, collected in a trial of Ad26.COV2.S vaccine versus placebo. Every receptor here comes from a person between 18 and 65 years old who received the Ad26.COV2.S COVID-19 vaccine or a placebo.

This clone was recorded once. This chain uses TRBV29-1 with TRBJ2-3; D call uncertain. The CDR3 totals 12 residues. Germline V gene sequence: CDR1 SQVTM, CDR2 ANQGSEA. Trimming left V 7 bases short and J 2 bases short, with 10 bases between. Here the CDR3 reads CSAAGDTDTQYF. CDR3 bases: TGCAGCGCGGCAGGAGACACAGATACGCAGTATTTT.

The V call is TRBV28, the J call TRBJ2-3; TRBD1 matches 7 bases. CDR3 size: 13 residues. J gave up 3 bases and V 6 bases, and 3 bases lay outside the gene matches. Germline assignment: CDR1 MDHEN and CDR2 SYDVKM. The chain's CDR3 is CASRDRATDTQYF. The CDR3 region has the DNA TGTGCCAGCAGAGACAGGGCGACAGATACGCAGTATTTT.

V gene TRBV28 combines with J gene TRBJ1-2; TRBD1 agrees at 12 bases. The germline V gene has CDR1 MDHEN and CDR2 SYDVKM. This CDR3 spans 14 amino acids. After removal of 8 bases from V and 7 bases from J, the junction contained 8 bases not matched to a gene. CDR3 region: CASLTGTGGRGYTF. CDR3 nucleotide sequence: TGTGCCAGCCTAACCGGGACAGGGGGCCGTGGCTACACCTTC.

Points on this clone: A far larger clone is only one base removed, so a read error is likely. The chain recombines TRBV6-6 with TRBJ2-7, with D unclear. Germline lookup yields CDR1 MNHNY and CDR2 SVGAGI (reference sequence). Trimming took off 6 bases at V and 2 bases at J, with 5 bases between the two ends. This CDR3 comprises 11 residues. This CDR3 is CASRTTYEQYF. The CDR3 DNA follows: TGTGCCAGCAGAACCACCTACGAGCAGTACTTC.

This sequence joins TRBV9 and TRBJ2-7; 13 bases are shared with TRBD2. V was clipped by 4 bases and J by 1 base; unmatched bases: 8. CDR1 and CDR2 from the germline V gene are SGDLS and YYNGEE. This CDR3 contains 17 residues. CDR3 residues: CASSPRTSGRGSYEQYF. The CDR3 DNA follows: TGTGCCAGCAGCCCACGGACTAGCGGGAGAGGTTCCTACGAGCAGTACTTC.

This clone was observed a few times. The sample holds other DNA sequences that translate to the same CDR3. The rearrangement links TRBV19 to TRBJ1-5; no clear D gene. V lost 4 bases and J lost 5, with 9 bases in between. Germline CDR1 LNHDA, CDR2 SQIVND (reference sequence). This CDR3 contains 13 residues. The CDR3 nucleotides read TGTGCCAGTAGTACGGGTAGGGATCAGCCCCAGCATTTT. Residues: CASSTGRDQPQHF.

The V gene is TRBV14, the J gene TRBJ1-1; D remains ambiguous. The CDR3 has 14 amino acids. V lost 0 bases and J lost 1, with 6 bases in between. The germline V gene has CDR1 SGHDN and CDR2 FVKESK. This chain's CDR3 is CASSQDPGNTEAFF. CDR3 in DNA: TGTGCCAGCAGCCAAGACCCGGGGAACACTGAAGCTTTCTTT.

This clone was seen a handful of times. The chain joins TRBV29-1 to TRBJ1-1, with a tentative D call TRBD1 (5 bases). Germline V gene data show CDR1 as SQVTM and CDR2 as ANQGSEA. The length of the CDR3 is 12 residues. The V and J ends lost 7 bases and 4 bases respectively, with 13 bases between them. Here the CDR3 DNA reads TGCAGCGGAGTACAGGCGTCCACTGAAGCTTTCTTT. Residues: CSGVQASTEAFF. Using reference TRBV29-1 and TRBJ1-1 for the parts outside the CDR3, the full variable domain is SAVISQKPSRDICQRGTSLTIQCQVDSQVTMMFWYRQQPGQSLTLIATANQGSEATYESGFVIDKFPISRPNLTFSTLTVSNMSPEDSSIYLCSGVQASTEAFFGQGTRLTVV.

Here the CDR3 DNA reads TGTGCCAGCAGCCCCGCAAGGACAGGGGGCTATGTTGGAAACACCATATATTTT. Encoded protein: CASSPARTGGYVGNTIYF. V is TRBV7-2 and J is TRBJ1-3, with 11 bases that match TRBD1. CDR1 is SGHTA, CDR2 FQGNSA, per germline. CDR3 length: 18 residues. V trimming: 5 bases; J trimming: 3 bases; junction bases outside the gene matches: 12.

The rearrangement links TRBV27 to TRBJ2-7; D is unclear. Germline CDR1 and CDR2: MNHEY and SMNVEV (reference sequence). V was pared by 5 bases and J by 0 bases, with 11 bases between. This CDR3 is built from 14 residues. The CDR3 DNA reads as TGTGCCAGCAGTCCAATTCCCCTCTCCTACGAGCAGTACTTC. Its translation: CASSPIPLSYEQYF.

CDR3 DNA: TGTGCCTCGGACAGGGTGAATCAGCCCCAGCATTTT. Encoded protein: CASDRVNQPQHF. The rearrangement joins TRBV28 to TRBJ1-5; TRBD1 aligns across 8 bases. With V trimmed by 11 bases and J by 4 bases, 4 bases remained unmatched. CDR1 is MDHEN and CDR2 is SYDVKM in the germline V gene. The CDR3 spans 12 residues.